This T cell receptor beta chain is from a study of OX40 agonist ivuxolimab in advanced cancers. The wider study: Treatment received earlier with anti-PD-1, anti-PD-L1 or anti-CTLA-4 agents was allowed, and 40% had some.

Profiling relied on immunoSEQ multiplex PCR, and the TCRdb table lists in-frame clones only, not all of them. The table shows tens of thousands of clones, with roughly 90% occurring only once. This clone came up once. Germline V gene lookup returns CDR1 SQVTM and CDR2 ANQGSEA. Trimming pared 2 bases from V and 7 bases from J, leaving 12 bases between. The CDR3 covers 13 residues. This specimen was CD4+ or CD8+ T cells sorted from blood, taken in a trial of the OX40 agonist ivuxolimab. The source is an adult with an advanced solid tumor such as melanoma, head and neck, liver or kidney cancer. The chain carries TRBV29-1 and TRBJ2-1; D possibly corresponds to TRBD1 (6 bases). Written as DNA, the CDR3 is TGCAGCGTTGAAACAGGGATTCGAAATGAGCAGTTCTTC. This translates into CSVETGIRNEQFF.